This T cell receptor beta chain emerged from a study of PD-L1 blockade in urothelial cancer. Study background: Males with urothelial cancer arising in the bladder constituted about 90% of the roughly 30 patients. It was at 3 weeks (second dose) and 6 weeks after treatment start that blood was analyzed. Peripheral blood specimens exhibited a median yield of about 140,000 T cells. Between 0 and 3 chemotherapy regimens preceded treatment for each patient.

Described time point: pretreatment peripheral blood. Sequenced by immunoSEQ multiplex PCR; TCRdb stores in-frame clones only, minus some. Of about 45,000 clones listed, roughly 90% are singletons. Germline V CDR1 and CDR2: SGHAT, FQNNGV. The J segment lost 5 bases and the V segment lost 3 bases, leaving 11 bases of the junction unmatched. The CDR3 is 16 amino acids. The clonotype originates from a donor older than 35 with urothelial cancer. The sequencing here drew on PBMCs, taken around atezolizumab (anti-PD-L1) treatment. The chain links TRBV11-2 to TRBJ2-5, with 8 bases aligning to TRBD2. The CDR3 loop reads CASSLFLAGGGETQYF. As DNA, the CDR3 is TGTGCCAGCAGCTTGTTTTTGGCGGGAGGAGGGGAGACCCAGTACTTC.